This passage covers 14 T cell receptor beta chains from one sample sequenced in a study of blood T cell repertoires in COVID-19. The data were produced by immunoSEQ multiplex PCR, yet TCRdb's version contains in-frame clones alone and is incomplete. The repertoire has approximately 270,000 clones, approximately 90% of them found once; the top ten carry approximately 3%. The sample was PBMCs or T cells enriched from blood (not recorded which). All receptors derive from a man aged 35-49 years who had been exposed to COVID-19.

V is TRBV19 and J is TRBJ2-2; 7 bases are shared with TRBD2. The CDR3 length is 17 residues. Unmatched junction bases numbered 17, after V lost 3 bases and J lost 10 bases. The germline CDR1 and CDR2 sequences are LNHDA and SQIVND (reference sequence). In DNA form, the CDR3 reads TGTGCCAGTAGTATTAAGAGAGGCGGGAGCCGAATTGAGGAGCTGTTTTTT. Translated: CASSIKRGGSRIEELFF.

This chain links TRBV18 with TRBJ1-1, with 10 nucleotides matching TRBD1. V lost 5 bases, J lost 4 bases, and 1 base stayed unmatched. CDR1 and CDR2 from the germline V gene are KGHSH and LQKENI. The CDR3 is 13 amino acids. CDR3 DNA sequence: TGTGCCAGCTCAGGGGACAGGGGCACTGAAGCTTTCTTT. It yields the protein CASSGDRGTEAFF. The full variable domain, with the rest looked up from reference TRBV18 and TRBJ1-1, is NAGVMQNPRHLVRRRGQEARLRCSPMKGHSHVYWYRQLPEEGLKFMVYLQKENIIDESGMPKERFSAEFPKEGPSILRIQQVVRGDSAAYFCASSGDRGTEAFFGQGTRLTVV.

The rearrangement uses TRBV7-2 and TRBJ2-1, with D perhaps TRBD2 (5 bases). The CDR3 consists of 15 residues. V was cut by 0 bases and J by 1 base, with 7 bases left in between. The germline V gene encodes CDR1 SGHTA and CDR2 FQGNSA. The CDR3 sequence is CASSLAGVSYNEQFF. The CDR3 bases are TGTGCCAGCAGCTTAGCGGGAGTATCCTACAATGAGCAGTTCTTC.

The chain combines TRBV6-5 with TRBJ1-2; unclear D gene. V dropped 10 bases and J dropped 6 bases, with 21 bases sitting between them. This CDR3 is 14 amino acids long. The germline V gene encodes CDR1 MNHEY and CDR2 SVGAGI. The CDR3 sequence: CATLIPGLYDGYTF. The CDR3 DNA reads as TGTGCCACCCTGATCCCGGGTTTATACGATGGCTACACCTTC.

The rearrangement links TRBV19 to TRBJ2-2; 9 bases match TRBD2. Germline V gene data show CDR1 as LNHDA and CDR2 as SQIVND (reference sequence). This CDR3 comprises 16 residues. The junction had 12 bases not matched to a gene; V was cut back by 7 bases and J by 6 bases. The CDR3 here is CASTKALAGLSGELFF. Here the CDR3 DNA reads TGTGCCAGTACCAAGGCCCTAGCGGGATTATCCGGGGAGCTGTTTTTT.

V and J are TRBV4-1 and TRBJ1-5; the match to TRBD1 covers 8 bases. After removal of 3 bases from V and 4 bases from J, the junction contained 2 bases not matched to a gene. CDR1 is MGHRA, CDR2 YSYEKL, per germline. This CDR3 contains 14 residues. The CDR3 DNA follows: TGCGCCAGCAGCCAGGACAGGGAGAATCAGCCCCAGCATTTT. This codes for CASSQDRENQPQHF.

V gene TRBV2 combines with J gene TRBJ1-4; 10 nucleotides match TRBD1. The CDR3 consists of 14 residues. V lost 6 bases and J lost 8; bases outside the gene matches: 6. The germline V gene has CDR1 SNHLY and CDR2 FYNNEI. The CDR3 DNA is TGTGCCAGCAGAGAGAGGACAGGGGGGGAAAAACTGTTTTTT. This translates into CASRERTGGEKLFF.

The V call is TRBV11-2, the J call TRBJ1-4; tentatively, D is TRBD1 (6 bases). The CDR3 covers 17 residues. Trimming shortened V by 3 bases and J by 0 bases, and 14 bases separated the two germline ends. CDR1 is SGHAT, CDR2 FQNNGV, per germline. The CDR3, as DNA: TGTGCCAGCAGCTTTGGACCCGGACAGACAACTAATGAAAAACTGTTTTTT. Its translation is CASSFGPGQTTNEKLFF. The full variable domain, its missing parts supplied by reference TRBV11-2 and TRBJ1-4, is EAGVAQSPRYKIIEKRQSVAFWCNPISGHATLYWYQQILGQGPKLLIQFQNNGVVDDSQLPKDRFSAERLKGVDSTLKIQPAKLEDSAVYLCASSFGPGQTTNEKLFFGSGTQLSVL.

J is TRBJ1-6 and V is TRBV5-1, with D unclear. CDR1 is SGHRS and CDR2 is YFSETQ in the germline V gene. This CDR3 comprises 15 residues. Trimming stripped 3 bases from V and 5 bases from J, with 12 bases between. CDR3: CASSSVGVDNSPLHF. In nucleotides, the CDR3 is TGCGCCAGCAGCTCGGTCGGGGTAGATAATTCACCCCTCCACTTT.

The rearrangement links TRBV19 to TRBJ2-1; no clear D gene. Trimming took 1 base from V and 4 from J, leaving 5 bases between them. The CDR3 runs to 13 residues. Germline CDR1 LNHDA, CDR2 SQIVND (reference sequence). CDR3 bases: TGTGCCAGTAGTATAGGGCAATACAATGAGCAGTTCTTC. Protein: CASSIGQYNEQFF.

The V gene is TRBV7-9, the J gene TRBJ2-1; 15 nucleotides line up with TRBD2. J lost 7 bases, V lost 4 bases, and 8 bases had no gene match. The length of the CDR3 is 17 residues. The germline CDR1 and CDR2 sequences are SEHNR and FQNEAQ (reference sequence). CDR3 in amino acids: CASSSGTSGRRGNEQFF. The CDR3 DNA follows: TGTGCCAGCAGCTCAGGGACTAGCGGGAGGAGGGGGAATGAGCAGTTCTTC.

This chain connects TRBV5-1 to TRBJ2-7, with TRBD1 matching over 12 bases. Germline V lookup: CDR1 SGHRS, CDR2 YFSETQ. V shed 3 bases, J shed 3 bases, and the junction held 4 bases outside the gene matches. There are 15 residues in the CDR3. CDR3 coding DNA: TGCGCCAGCAGCTCGGGGACAGGGGGCAGCTACGAGCAGTACTTC. This codes for CASSSGTGGSYEQYF.

The chain joins TRBV5-4 to TRBJ1-3; weak D call: TRBD1 (5 bases). Per germline, CDR1 SGHNT and CDR2 YYREEE (reference sequence). CDR3 length: 14 amino acids. The V and J ends lost 4 bases and 2 bases respectively, with 10 bases between them. CDR3 residues: CASSLGATGNTIYF. CDR3 coding DNA: TGTGCCAGCAGCCTAGGGGCGACTGGAAACACCATATATTTT.

The chain carries TRBV6-1 and TRBJ1-1; 7 bases match TRBD1. The CDR3 is 15 amino acids. The V gene's germline CDR1 is MNHNS and CDR2 SASEGT. Unmatched junction bases numbered 5, after V lost 0 bases and J lost 4 bases. CDR3 residues: CASSEAQGVSTEAFF. CDR3 sequence (DNA): TGTGCCAGCAGTGAAGCCCAGGGGGTTAGCACTGAAGCTTTCTTT.